Detailed here is one T cell receptor (beta chain). Its antigen remains unknown. This CDR3 spans 15 amino acids. Germline-derived CDR1 and CDR2 are SGHKS and YYEKEE (reference sequence). After removal of 2 bases from V and 9 bases from J, the junction contained 8 bases not matched to a gene. The data stem from a study of T-cell memory formation after mild COVID-19. Study-level results: Nothing showed for sure that second-wave clones peaking on day 37 were SARS-CoV-2 specific. Cross-reactive memory apparently joined, as some responding clones appeared in pre-infection memory. Mainly CM and EM harbored the contracting CD4+ clones; mainly EMRA harbored the CD8+ ones.

Via MiXCR, TCRdb re-called the 5' RACE reads, giving one row per CDR3 protein. The sample yields roughly 450,000 distinct CDR3 sequences, about a sixth seen once. The receptor comes from a man younger than 35 who had mild COVID-19 (a few samples of this study predate the infection). Cell type and time point are not known. Specimen: PBMCs or a T cell subset sorted from them (not recorded which). J is TRBJ1-6 and V is TRBV5-5; 7 positions agree with TRBD1. This chain's CDR3 is CASSFIQGIGSPLHF. The CDR3 DNA follows: TGTGCCAGCAGCTTCATACAGGGGATAGGTTCACCCCTCCACTTT.